These T cell receptor beta chains were read from a single sample in a study of T cell changes during pregnancy in multiple sclerosis. Profiled with immunoSEQ multiplex PCR; TCRdb holds only in-frame clones, not every one. In the table there are approximately 58,000 clones, about 92% of which are singletons. The source material was CD4+ T cells from peripheral blood mononuclear cells, sampled after pregnancy. Receptors were obtained from a female donor in good health, enrolled as a control in a pregnancy study. The CDR3 runs from the conserved cysteine through the conserved F or W. Fields, in order: CDR3 DNA, CDR3 protein, V gene, D gene, clone size, J gene. A D gene is named only where the DNA matches it firmly. Clone size is not always given. Where it is, it says once, few, many or a class for expanded clones.

cdr3_nt: TGTGCCAGCAGGGTACAGGGGGAAAGAAGATACACCTTC; cdr3_aa: CASRVQGERRYTF; v_call: TRBV6-6; d_call: TRBD1; clone_size: .; j_call: TRBJ1-2
cdr3_nt: TGTGCTAGTGGGGGGGCGAAGTACAATGAGCAGTTCTTC; cdr3_aa: CASGGAKYNEQFF; v_call: TRBV12-5; d_call: .; clone_size: .; j_call: TRBJ2-1
cdr3_nt: TGCGCCAGCAGCCGAGAAGGGGCCGGGGAGCTGTTTTTT; cdr3_aa: CASSREGAGELFF; v_call: TRBV5-1; d_call: .; clone_size: few; j_call: TRBJ2-2
cdr3_nt: TGCGCCAGCAGCCAAGACAGGGGGCTCGGTAATGAAAAACTGTTTTTT; cdr3_aa: CASSQDRGLGNEKLFF; v_call: TRBV4-3; d_call: TRBD1; clone_size: .; j_call: TRBJ1-4
cdr3_nt: TGTGCCAGCAGCTTAGCGCGCGGGGGGGCACGAGAGACCCAGTACTTC; cdr3_aa: CASSLARGGARETQYF; v_call: TRBV7-2; d_call: TRBD2; clone_size: .; j_call: TRBJ2-5
cdr3_nt: TGTGCCAGCAGTAAAAGGGGAGGGCGCCAAGAGACCCAGTACTTC; cdr3_aa: CASSKRGGRQETQYF; v_call: TRBV25-1; d_call: TRBD2; clone_size: .; j_call: TRBJ2-5
cdr3_nt: TGCGCCTCGCGGCAGGGCCAAGAGACCCAGTACTTC; cdr3_aa: CASRQGQETQYF; v_call: TRBV10-2; d_call: .; clone_size: .; j_call: TRBJ2-5
cdr3_nt: TGTGCCAGCAGTTTCCACGAGGGGGCCTCCCAACCGTATTTT; cdr3_aa: CASSFHEGASQPYF; v_call: TRBV28; d_call: TRBD1; clone_size: .; j_call: TRBJ2-3
cdr3_nt: TGTGCCAGCAGGGGGGGACAGAGGAATTCACCCCTCCACTTT; cdr3_aa: CASRGGQRNSPLHF; v_call: TRBV27; d_call: TRBD1; clone_size: .; j_call: TRBJ1-6
cdr3_nt: TGCAGCGTTGGAGGGATCAGGACTTTCTTT; cdr3_aa: CSVGGIRTFF; v_call: TRBV29-1; d_call: .; clone_size: .; j_call: TRBJ1-1
cdr3_nt: TGTGCCAGCCAGCCCGCGGTCGTAAGCGGCTACACCTTC; cdr3_aa: CASQPAVVSGYTF; v_call: TRBV7-2; d_call: .; clone_size: .; j_call: TRBJ1-2